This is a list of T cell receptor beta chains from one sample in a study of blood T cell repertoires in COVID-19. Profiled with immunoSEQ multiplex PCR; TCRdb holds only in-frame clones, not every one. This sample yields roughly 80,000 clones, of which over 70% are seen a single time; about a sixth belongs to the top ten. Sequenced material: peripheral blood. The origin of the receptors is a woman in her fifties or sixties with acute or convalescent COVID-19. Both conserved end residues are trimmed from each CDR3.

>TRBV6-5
ASSYGTGGSPLH
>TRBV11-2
ASQNGSPLH
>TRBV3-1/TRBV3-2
ASSPTANFTSGPSHYNEQF
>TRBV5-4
ASSLLTGEGETQY
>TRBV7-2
ASSPTAGADYGYT
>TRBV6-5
ASRAWDRESEQY
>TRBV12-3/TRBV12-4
ASTRSLREKLF
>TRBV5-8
ASSLRRRSDTEAF
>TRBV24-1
ATSANRRNNEQF
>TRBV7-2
ASSSQTGGAVGYT
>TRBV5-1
ASSLEVGGYNEQF